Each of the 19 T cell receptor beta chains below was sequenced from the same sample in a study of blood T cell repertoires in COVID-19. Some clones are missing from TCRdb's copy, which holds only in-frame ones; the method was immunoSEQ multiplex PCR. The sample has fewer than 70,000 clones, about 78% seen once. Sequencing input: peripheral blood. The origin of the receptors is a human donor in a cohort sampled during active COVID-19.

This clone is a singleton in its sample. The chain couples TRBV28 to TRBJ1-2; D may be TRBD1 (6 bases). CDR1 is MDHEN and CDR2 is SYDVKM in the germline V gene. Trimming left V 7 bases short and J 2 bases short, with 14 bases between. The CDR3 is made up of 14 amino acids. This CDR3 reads CASIRQGLNYGYTF. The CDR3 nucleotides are TGTGCCAGCATCAGGCAGGGGTTGAACTATGGCTACACCTTC.

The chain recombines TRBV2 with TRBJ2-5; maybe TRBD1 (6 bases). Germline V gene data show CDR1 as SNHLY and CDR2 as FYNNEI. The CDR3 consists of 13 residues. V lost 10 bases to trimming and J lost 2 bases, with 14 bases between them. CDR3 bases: TGTGCCACCTGGACGGACAGTCAAGAGACCCAGTACTTC. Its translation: CATWTDSQETQYF.

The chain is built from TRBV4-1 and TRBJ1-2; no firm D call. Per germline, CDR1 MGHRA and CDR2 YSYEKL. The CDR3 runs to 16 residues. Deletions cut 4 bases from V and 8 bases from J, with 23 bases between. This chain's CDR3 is CASSPPLEGVVRGYTF. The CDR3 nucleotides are TGCGCCAGCAGCCCCCCTTTGGAGGGTGTGGTGAGGGGCTACACCTTC.

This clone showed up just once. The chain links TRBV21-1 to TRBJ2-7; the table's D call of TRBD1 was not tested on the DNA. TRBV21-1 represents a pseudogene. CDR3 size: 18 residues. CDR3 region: CASSLDRTPPLALYEQYF. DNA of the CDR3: TGTGCCAGCAGCCTGGACAGGACGCCCCCCCTGGCCCTCTACGAGCAGTACTTC.

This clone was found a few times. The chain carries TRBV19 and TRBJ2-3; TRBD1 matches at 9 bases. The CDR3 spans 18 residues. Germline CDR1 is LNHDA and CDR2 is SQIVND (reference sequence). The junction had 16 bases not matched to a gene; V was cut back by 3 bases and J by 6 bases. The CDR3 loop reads CASSILLSRTGAVDTQYF. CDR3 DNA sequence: TGTGCCAGTAGTATCTTATTGTCGAGGACAGGGGCGGTGGATACGCAGTATTTT.

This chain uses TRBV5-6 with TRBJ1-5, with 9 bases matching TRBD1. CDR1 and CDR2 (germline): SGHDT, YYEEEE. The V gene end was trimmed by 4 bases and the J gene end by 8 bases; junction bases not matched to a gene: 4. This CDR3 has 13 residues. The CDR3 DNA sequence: TGTGCCAGCAGCAACAGGGGGCTGGAGCCCCAGCATTTT. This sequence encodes CASSNRGLEPQHF.

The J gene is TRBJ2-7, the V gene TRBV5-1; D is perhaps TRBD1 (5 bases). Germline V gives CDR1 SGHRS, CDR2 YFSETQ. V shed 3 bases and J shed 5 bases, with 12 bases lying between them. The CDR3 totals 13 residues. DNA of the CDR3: TGCGCCAGCAGCTGGGGCAGGGAAAACGAGCAGTACTTC. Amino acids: CASSWGRENEQYF.

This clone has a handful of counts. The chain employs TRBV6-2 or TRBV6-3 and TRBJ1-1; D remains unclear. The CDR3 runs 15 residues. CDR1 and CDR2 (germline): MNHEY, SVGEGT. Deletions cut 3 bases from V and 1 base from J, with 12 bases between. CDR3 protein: CASSYSGSSNTEAFF. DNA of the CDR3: TGTGCCAGCAGTTATTCGGGGAGTTCGAACACTGAAGCTTTCTTT.

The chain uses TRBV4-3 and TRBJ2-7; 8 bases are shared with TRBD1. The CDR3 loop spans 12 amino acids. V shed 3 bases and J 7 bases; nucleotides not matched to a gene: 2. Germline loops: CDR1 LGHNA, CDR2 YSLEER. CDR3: CASSHRQGEQYF. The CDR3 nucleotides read TGCGCCAGCAGCCATCGACAGGGGGAGCAGTACTTC.

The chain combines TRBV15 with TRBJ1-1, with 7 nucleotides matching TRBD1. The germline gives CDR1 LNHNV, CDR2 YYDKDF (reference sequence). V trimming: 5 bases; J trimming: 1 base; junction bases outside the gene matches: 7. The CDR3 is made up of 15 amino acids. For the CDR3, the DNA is TGTGCCACCAGCTCAAGAAGACAGGGGAACACTGAAGCTTTCTTT. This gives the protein CATSSRRQGNTEAFF.

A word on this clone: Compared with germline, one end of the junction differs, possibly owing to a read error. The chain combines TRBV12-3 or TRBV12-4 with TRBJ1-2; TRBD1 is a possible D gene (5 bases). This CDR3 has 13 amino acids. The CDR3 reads CASSSDSLKPGAF. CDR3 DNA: TGTGCCAGCAGTTCCGACAGCCTCAAACCGGGTGCCTTC.

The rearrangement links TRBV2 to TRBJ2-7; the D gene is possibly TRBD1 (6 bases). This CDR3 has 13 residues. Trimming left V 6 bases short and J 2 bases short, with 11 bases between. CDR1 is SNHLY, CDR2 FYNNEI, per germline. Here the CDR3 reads CASSRQATYEQYF. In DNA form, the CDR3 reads TGTGCCAGCAGCCGACAGGCGACCTACGAGCAGTACTTC. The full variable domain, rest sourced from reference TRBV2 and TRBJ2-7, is EPEVTQTPSHQVTQMGQEVILRCVPISNHLYFYWYRQILGQKVEFLVSFYNNEISEKSEIFDDQFSVERPDGSNFTLKIRSTKLEDSAMYFCASSRQATYEQYFGPGTRLTVT.

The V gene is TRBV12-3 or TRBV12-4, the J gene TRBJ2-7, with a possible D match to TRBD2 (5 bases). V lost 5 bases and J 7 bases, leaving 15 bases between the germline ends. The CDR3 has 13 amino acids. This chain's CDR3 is CASSPPQAVEQYF. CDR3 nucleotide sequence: TGTGCCAGCAGTCCCCCCCAAGCGGTAGAGCAGTACTTC.

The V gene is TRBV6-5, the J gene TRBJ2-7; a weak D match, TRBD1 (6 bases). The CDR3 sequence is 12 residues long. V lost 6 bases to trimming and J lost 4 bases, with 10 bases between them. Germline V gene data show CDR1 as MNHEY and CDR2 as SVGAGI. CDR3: CASSRQAYEQYF. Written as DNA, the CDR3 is TGTGCCAGCAGCCGACAGGCTTACGAGCAGTACTTC.

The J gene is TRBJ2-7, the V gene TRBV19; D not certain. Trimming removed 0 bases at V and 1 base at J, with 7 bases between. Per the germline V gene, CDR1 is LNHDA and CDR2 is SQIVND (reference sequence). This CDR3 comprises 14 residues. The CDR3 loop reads CASSIDDGSYEQYF. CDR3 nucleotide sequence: TGTGCCAGTAGTATAGACGACGGGTCCTACGAGCAGTACTTC.

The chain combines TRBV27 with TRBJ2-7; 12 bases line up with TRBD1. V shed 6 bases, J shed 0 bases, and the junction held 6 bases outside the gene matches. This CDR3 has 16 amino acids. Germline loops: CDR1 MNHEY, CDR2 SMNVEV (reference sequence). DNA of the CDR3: TGTGCCAGCAGCCGGGGACAGGGGGCGCGCTCCTACGAGCAGTACTTC. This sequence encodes CASSRGQGARSYEQYF.

The CDR3 sequence is CASSLGQGAEAFF. As DNA, the CDR3 is TGCGCCAGCAGCTTAGGACAGGGGGCTGAAGCTTTCTTT. V and J are TRBV5-1 and TRBJ1-1; 10 positions match TRBD1. The trim removed 2 bases at V and 6 bases at J, leaving 1 base unmatched. CDR3 size: 13 residues. The germline V gene has CDR1 SGHRS and CDR2 YFSETQ.

The CDR3 DNA is TGTGCCAGCAGACGACAGGGGGCCAACACCGGGGAGCTGTTTTTT. Encoded protein: CASRRQGANTGELFF. The chain employs TRBV27 and TRBJ2-2; TRBD1 matches at 10 bases. This CDR3 has 15 residues. Germline lookup yields CDR1 MNHEY and CDR2 SMNVEV (reference sequence). V lost 6 bases to trimming and J lost 2 bases; unmatched junction nucleotides: 3.

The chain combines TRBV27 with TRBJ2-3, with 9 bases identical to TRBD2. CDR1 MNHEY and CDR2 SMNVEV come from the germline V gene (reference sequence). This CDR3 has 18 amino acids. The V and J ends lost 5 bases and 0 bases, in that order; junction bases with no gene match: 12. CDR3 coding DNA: TGTGCCAGCAGTCCCTGGCTAGCGGGACATCCTAGCACAGATACGCAGTATTTT. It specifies CASSPWLAGHPSTDTQYF.